These 9 T cell receptor beta chains originate from one sample sequenced in a study of cytomegalovirus exposure and HLA in healthy donors. Assay used: immunoSEQ multiplex PCR; TCRdb lists only in-frame clones, some missing. Of around 200,000 clones in the sample, 80% to 90% were seen once. The source material was PBMCs. Receptor source: a woman aged 30 to 39 in good health and CMV-seronegative.

The chain recombines TRBV9 with TRBJ2-7; a weak D match, TRBD2 (6 bases). CDR1 and CDR2 (germline): SGDLS, YYNGEE. The V end lost 2 bases, the J end lost 0 bases, and 21 bases lay between the germline ends. CDR3 length equals 18 residues. The CDR3 nucleotides read TGTGCCAGCAGCGTTGGGGCTTCTGGCGGGGTTAGCTCCTACGAGCAGTACTTC. Translating gives CASSVGASGGVSSYEQYF.

This clone was seen only a few times. At the DNA level, this CDR3 is encoded by other sequences in the same sample as well. This chain links TRBV5-8 with TRBJ2-7; 9 bases agree with TRBD1. This CDR3 has 14 amino acids. The ends lost 4 bases at V and 3 bases at J; junction bases unmatched: 5. Germline V gives CDR1 SGHTS, CDR2 YDEGEE. In DNA, the CDR3 is TGTGCCAGCAGCCTGGGACAGGGCCTCTACGAGCAGTACTTC. This gives the protein CASSLGQGLYEQYF.

V is TRBV5-4 and J is TRBJ2-5; 8 bases are a match to TRBD2. Trimming removed 4 bases from V and 4 bases from J; junction bases left unmatched: 12. This CDR3 is built from 16 residues. Germline V gene data show CDR1 as SGHNT and CDR2 as YYREEE (reference sequence). This CDR3 is CASSPGGRASGETQYF. The CDR3 DNA reads as TGTGCCAGCAGCCCGGGAGGGAGGGCATCTGGAGAGACCCAGTACTTC. The full variable domain, in which reference TRBV5-4 and TRBJ2-5 provide the parts outside the CDR3, is ETGVTQSPTHLIKTRGQQVTLRCSSQSGHNTVSWYQQALGQGPQFIFQYYREEENGRGNFPPRFSGLQFPNYSSELNVNALELDDSALYLCASSPGGRASGETQYFGPGTRLLVL.

This clone has just a few counts. The chain carries TRBV28 and TRBJ2-7; 7 nucleotides match TRBD1. The CDR3 totals 14 residues. With 6 bases clipped from V and 1 base from J, the junction kept 6 bases outside the gene matches. CDR1 MDHEN and CDR2 SYDVKM come from the germline V gene. The CDR3 here is CASRQTGESYEQYF. The CDR3 nucleotides read TGTGCCAGCAGACAAACAGGGGAATCCTACGAGCAGTACTTC.

The rearrangement uses TRBV13 and TRBJ2-7, with D unresolved. V dropped 8 bases and J dropped 6 bases, with 14 bases sitting between them. The CDR3 spans 12 residues. Germline V gene sequence: CDR1 PRHDT, CDR2 FYEKMQ (reference sequence). DNA for the CDR3: TGTGCCAGCCGCCTTCCCCCGGGCGAGCAGTACTTC. Translating it yields CASRLPPGEQYF.

This rearrangement joins TRBV28 to TRBJ1-5, with 7 bases fitting TRBD1. Germline trimming cut 8 bases from V and 7 bases from J; bases unmatched to any gene: 14. Germline values: CDR1 MDHEN, CDR2 SYDVKM. The CDR3 consists of 15 residues. In nucleotides, the CDR3 is TGTGCCAGCCGGTGGGCGCAGGGGGACAACCAGCCCCAGCATTTT. Amino acids: CASRWAQGDNQPQHF.

V is TRBV5-1 and J is TRBJ2-1; possibly TRBD2 for D (6 bases). Germline loops: CDR1 SGHRS, CDR2 YFSETQ. This CDR3 spans 15 amino acids. V was cut by 2 bases and J by 8 bases, with 17 bases left in between. The CDR3 loop is CASSFVRGRGDEQFF. The CDR3 coding sequence is TGCGCCAGCAGCTTTGTCCGGGGTCGCGGGGATGAGCAGTTCTTC.

The chain's CDR3 is CAWSGYYTGELFF. DNA of the CDR3: TGTGCCTGGAGTGGGTACTACACCGGGGAGCTGTTTTTT. The V and J genes are TRBV30 and TRBJ2-2; D remains ambiguous. V was trimmed by 1 base and J by 3 bases, leaving 6 bases between them. CDR3 length equals 13 residues. Per germline, CDR1 GTSNPN and CDR2 SVGIG (reference sequence).

This rearrangement joins TRBV4-1 to TRBJ2-7, with TRBD1 matching over 8 bases. The junction had 7 bases not matched to a gene; V was cut back by 0 bases and J by 3 bases. The CDR3 sequence is 16 residues long. From germline, CDR1 is MGHRA and CDR2 YSYEKL. The CDR3: CASSQDPGQVNYEQYF. The CDR3 bases are TGCGCCAGCAGCCAAGATCCGGGACAGGTGAACTACGAGCAGTACTTC.